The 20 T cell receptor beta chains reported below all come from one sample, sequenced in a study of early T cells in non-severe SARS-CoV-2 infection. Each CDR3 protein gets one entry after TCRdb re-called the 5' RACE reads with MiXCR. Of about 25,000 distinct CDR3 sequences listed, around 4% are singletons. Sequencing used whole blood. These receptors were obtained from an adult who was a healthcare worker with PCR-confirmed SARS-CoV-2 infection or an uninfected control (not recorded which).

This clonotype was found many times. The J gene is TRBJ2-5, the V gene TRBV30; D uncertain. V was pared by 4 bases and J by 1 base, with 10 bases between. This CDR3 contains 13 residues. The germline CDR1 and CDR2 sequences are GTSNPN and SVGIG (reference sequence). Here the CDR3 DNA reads TGTGCCTGGAAGAAGGGTGTCCAAGAGACCCAGTACTTC. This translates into CAWKKGVQETQYF.

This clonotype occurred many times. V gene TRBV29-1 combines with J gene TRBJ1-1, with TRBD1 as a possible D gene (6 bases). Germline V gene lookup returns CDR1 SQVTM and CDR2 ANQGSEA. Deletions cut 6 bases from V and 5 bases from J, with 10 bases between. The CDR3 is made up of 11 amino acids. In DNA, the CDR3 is TGCAGCGTGGGGGCCCGGACTGAAGCTTTCTTT. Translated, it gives CSVGARTEAFF.

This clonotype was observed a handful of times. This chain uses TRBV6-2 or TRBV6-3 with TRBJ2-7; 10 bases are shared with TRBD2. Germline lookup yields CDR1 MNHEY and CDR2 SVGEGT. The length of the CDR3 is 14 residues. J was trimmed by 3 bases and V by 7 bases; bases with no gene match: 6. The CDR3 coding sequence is TGTGCCAGCATGCGAATAGCGGGAGGCTACGAGCAGTACTTC. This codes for CASMRIAGGYEQYF.

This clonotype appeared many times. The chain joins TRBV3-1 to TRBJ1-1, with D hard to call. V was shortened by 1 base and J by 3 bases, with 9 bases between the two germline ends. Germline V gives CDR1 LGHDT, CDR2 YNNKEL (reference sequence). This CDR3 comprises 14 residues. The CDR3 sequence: CASSQVNRDTEAFF. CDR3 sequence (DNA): TGTGCCAGCAGCCAAGTGAACAGAGACACTGAAGCTTTCTTT.

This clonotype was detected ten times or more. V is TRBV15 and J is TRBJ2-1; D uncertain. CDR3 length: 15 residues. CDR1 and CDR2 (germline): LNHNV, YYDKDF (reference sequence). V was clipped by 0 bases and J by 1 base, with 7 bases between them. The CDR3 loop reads CATSRDALSYNEQFF. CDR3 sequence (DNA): TGTGCCACCAGCAGAGATGCCCTTTCCTACAATGAGCAGTTCTTC.

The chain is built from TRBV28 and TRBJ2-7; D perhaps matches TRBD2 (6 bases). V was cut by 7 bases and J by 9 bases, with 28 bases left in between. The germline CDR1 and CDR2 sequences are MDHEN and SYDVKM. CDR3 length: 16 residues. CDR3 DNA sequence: TGTGCCAGCATTACCCCATCAGAAGCGGGCCTCTCCGGGCAGTACTTC. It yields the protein CASITPSEAGLSGQYF. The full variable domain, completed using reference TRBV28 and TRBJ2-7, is DVKVTQSSRYLVKRTGEKVFLECVQDMDHENMFWYRQDPGLGLRLIYFSYDVKMKEKGDIPEGYSVSREKKERFSLILESASTNQTSMYLCASITPSEAGLSGQYFGPGTRLTVT.

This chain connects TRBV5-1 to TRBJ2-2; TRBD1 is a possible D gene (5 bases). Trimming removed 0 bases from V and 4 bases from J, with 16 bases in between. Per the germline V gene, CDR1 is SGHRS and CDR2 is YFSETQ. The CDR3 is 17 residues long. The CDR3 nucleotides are TGCGCCAGCAGCTTGGGACAGTTGGGGTTCCTCACCGGGGAGCTGTTTTTT. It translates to CASSLGQLGFLTGELFF. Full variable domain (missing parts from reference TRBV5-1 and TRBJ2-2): KAGVTQTPRYLIKTRGQQVTLSCSPISGHRSVSWYQQTPGQGLQFLFEYFSETQRNKGNFPGRFSGRQFSNSRSEMNVSTLELGDSALYLCASSLGQLGFLTGELFFGEGSRLTVL.

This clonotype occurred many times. The CDR3 coding sequence is TGCAGTGCTAGAGTGCCGGGCAGTTCCTACGAGCAGTACTTC. Its translation is CSARVPGSSYEQYF. V and J are TRBV20-1 and TRBJ2-7, with D unclear. This CDR3 is built from 14 residues. Trimming took off 1 base at V and 1 base at J, with 11 bases between the two ends. CDR1 DFQATT and CDR2 SNEGSKA come from the germline V gene (reference sequence).

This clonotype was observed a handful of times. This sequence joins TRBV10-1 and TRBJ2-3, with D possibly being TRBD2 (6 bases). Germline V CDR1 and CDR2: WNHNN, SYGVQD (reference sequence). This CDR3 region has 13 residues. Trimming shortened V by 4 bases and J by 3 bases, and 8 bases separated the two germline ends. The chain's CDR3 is CASSGTTTDTQYF. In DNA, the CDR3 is TGCGCCAGCAGTGGGACTACGACAGATACGCAGTATTTT.

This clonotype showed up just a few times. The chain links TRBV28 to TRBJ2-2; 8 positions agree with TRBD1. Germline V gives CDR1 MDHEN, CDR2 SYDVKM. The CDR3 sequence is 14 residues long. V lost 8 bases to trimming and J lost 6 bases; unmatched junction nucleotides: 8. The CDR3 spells CASLGQGGAGELFF. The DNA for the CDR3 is TGTGCCAGCCTCGGACAGGGAGGAGCCGGGGAGCTGTTTTTT.

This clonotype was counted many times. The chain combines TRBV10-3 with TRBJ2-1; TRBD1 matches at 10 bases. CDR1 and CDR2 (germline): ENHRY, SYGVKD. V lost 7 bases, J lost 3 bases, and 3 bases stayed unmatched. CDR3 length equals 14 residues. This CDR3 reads CAIMGQGRYNEQFF. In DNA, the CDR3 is TGTGCCATCATGGGACAGGGGCGCTACAATGAGCAGTTCTTC.

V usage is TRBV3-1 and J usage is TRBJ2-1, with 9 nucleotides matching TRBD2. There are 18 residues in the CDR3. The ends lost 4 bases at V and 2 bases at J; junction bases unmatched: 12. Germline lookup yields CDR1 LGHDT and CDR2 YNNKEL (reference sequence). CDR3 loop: CASSREGLASGTYNEQFF. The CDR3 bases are TGTGCCAGCAGCCGAGAAGGACTGGCTAGCGGGACCTACAATGAGCAGTTCTTC.

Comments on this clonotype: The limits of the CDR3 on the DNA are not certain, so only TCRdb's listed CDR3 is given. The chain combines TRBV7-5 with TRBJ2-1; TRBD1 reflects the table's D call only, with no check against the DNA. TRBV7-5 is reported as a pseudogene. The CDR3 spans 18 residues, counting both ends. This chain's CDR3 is CISVPEAFAGQAYNEQFF.

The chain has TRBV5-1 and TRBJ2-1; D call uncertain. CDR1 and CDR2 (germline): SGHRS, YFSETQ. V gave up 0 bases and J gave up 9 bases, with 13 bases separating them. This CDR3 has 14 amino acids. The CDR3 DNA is TGCGCCAGCAGCTTGGAAGCTTTCGGCGGTGAGCAGTTCTTC. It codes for CASSLEAFGGEQFF.

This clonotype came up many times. The CDR3 region has the DNA TGTGCCAGCAGTTACTCGACCATTGAGCAGTTCTTC. It translates to CASSYSTIEQFF. The rearrangement links TRBV6-2 or TRBV6-3 to TRBJ2-1; the D is unclear. CDR1 is MNHEY, CDR2 SVGEGT, per germline. Trimming removed 0 bases from V and 9 bases from J, with 6 bases in between. This CDR3 is 12 amino acids long.

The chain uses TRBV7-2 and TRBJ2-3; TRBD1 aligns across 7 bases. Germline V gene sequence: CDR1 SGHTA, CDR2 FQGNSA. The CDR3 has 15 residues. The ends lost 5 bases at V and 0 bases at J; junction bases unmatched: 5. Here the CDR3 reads CASSMDRISTDTQYF. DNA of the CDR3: TGTGCCAGCAGCATGGACAGGATCAGCACAGATACGCAGTATTTT.

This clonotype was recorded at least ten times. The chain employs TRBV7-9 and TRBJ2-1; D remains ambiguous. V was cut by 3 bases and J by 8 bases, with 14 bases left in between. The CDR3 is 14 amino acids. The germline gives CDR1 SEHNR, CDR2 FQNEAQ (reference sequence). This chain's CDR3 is CASSFDSRHDEQFF. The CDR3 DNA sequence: TGTGCCAGCAGCTTTGACTCCCGGCATGATGAGCAGTTCTTC.

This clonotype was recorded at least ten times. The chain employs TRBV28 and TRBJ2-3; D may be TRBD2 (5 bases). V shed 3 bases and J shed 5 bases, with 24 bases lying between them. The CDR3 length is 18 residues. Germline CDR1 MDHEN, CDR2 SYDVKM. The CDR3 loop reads CASSFSPVGWEYEDTQYF. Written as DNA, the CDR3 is TGTGCCAGCAGTTTCTCCCCCGTAGGGTGGGAGTATGAAGATACGCAGTATTTT.

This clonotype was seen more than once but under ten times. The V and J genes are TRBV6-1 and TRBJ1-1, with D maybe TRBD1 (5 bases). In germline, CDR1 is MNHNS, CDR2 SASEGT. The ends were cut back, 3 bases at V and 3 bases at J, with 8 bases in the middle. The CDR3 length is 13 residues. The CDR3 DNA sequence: TGTGCCAGCAGTGATCAGGGATACACTGAAGCTTTCTTT. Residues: CASSDQGYTEAFF.

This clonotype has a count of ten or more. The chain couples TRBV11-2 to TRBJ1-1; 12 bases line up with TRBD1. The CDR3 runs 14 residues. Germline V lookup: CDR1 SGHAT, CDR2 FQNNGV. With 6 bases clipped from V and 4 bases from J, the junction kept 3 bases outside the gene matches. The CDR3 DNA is TGTGCCAGCAGGGGGACAGGGGGCCTCACTGAAGCTTTCTTT. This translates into CASRGTGGLTEAFF.